One and the same sample provided the 23 T cell receptor gamma chains below, sequenced in a study of intestinal T cells in coeliac disease. LymphoTrack primers amplified TRG sequences from about 0.2 ug of biopsy DNA. TCRdb reran clone calling via CATT on the multiplex PCR reads. The sample consists of 500 or so gamma-chain clones, roughly 51% of them appearing once. Each case's genomic DNA was extracted from ten approximately 5.5-µm formalin-fixed paraffin-embedded scrolls. Sequenced sample: a duodenal biopsy. The receptors stem from a human donor who served as a control with a normal duodenal biopsy, not a healthy volunteer.

The J gene is TRGJP1, the V gene TRGV10. TRGV10 is placed among ORFs of uncertain function. The CDR3 length is 10 residues. Unmatched junction bases numbered 4, after V lost 12 bases and J lost 8 bases. The CDR3 spells CAALGWFKIF. As DNA, the CDR3 is TGTGCTGCCTTAGGTTGGTTCAAGATATTT.

This clone is deemed hyperexpanded. This same CDR3 is encoded by further DNA sequences in the sample. The V gene is TRGV9, the J gene TRGJ1 or TRGJ2. V trimming: 2 bases; J trimming: 3 bases; junction bases outside the gene matches: 4. The germline CDR1 and CDR2 sequences are GITISATS and ISYDGTV (reference sequence). The CDR3 is 13 residues long. In DNA, the CDR3 is TGTGCCTTGTGGGAGGCCATTTATTATAAGAAACTCTTT. Protein sequence: CALWEAIYYKKLF.

Concerning this clone: One junction end disagrees with the germline gene, perhaps due to a read error. The rearrangement uses TRGV9 and TRGJ1 or TRGJ2. CDR3 length equals 12 residues. Germline V CDR1 and CDR2: GITISATS, ISYDGTV (reference sequence). The CDR3 DNA reads TGTGCCTTGTGGGAGGGTCGTTATAAGAAACTGTTC. It is translated as CALWEGRYKKLF.

This clone occurred once. V is TRGV9 and J is TRGJ1 or TRGJ2. Germline loops: CDR1 GITISATS, CDR2 ISYDGTV (reference sequence). V shed 5 bases, J shed 3 bases, and the junction held 10 bases outside the gene matches. The CDR3 totals 14 residues. CDR3 region: CALWGGCPYYKKLF. The DNA of the CDR3 is TGTGCCTTGTGGGGAGGCTGCCCTTATTATAAGAAACTCTTT.

J is TRGJ1 or TRGJ2 and V is TRGV5. V trimming: 0 bases; J trimming: 16 bases; junction bases outside the gene matches: 3. Per germline, CDR1 VINAFY and CDR2 YDVSNSKD. This CDR3 region has 9 residues. CDR3 in amino acids: CATWDRHLF. CDR3 DNA sequence: TGTGCCACCTGGGACAGGCACCTCTTT.

This chain uses TRGV10 with TRGJ1 or TRGJ2. TRGV10 is an open reading frame, and its role is uncertain. The CDR3 is made up of 14 amino acids. The J segment lost 10 bases and the V segment lost 8 bases, leaving 18 bases of the junction unmatched. This CDR3 is CAAWIKRWDAKKLF. The DNA of the CDR3 is TGTGCTGCGTGGATTAAAAGATGGGACGCAAAGAAACTCTTT.

About this clone: TCRdb shows a much larger clone's protein in place of this DNA's translation, and the two differ at residue 4, likely through a read error; the protein shown is translated from the DNA. V usage is TRGV8 and J usage is TRGJ1 or TRGJ2. Germline V gene lookup returns CDR1 VENAVY and CDR2 YDSYNSRV. The length of the CDR3 is 13 residues. The CDR3 is CATREPNYYKKLF. In DNA form, the CDR3 reads TGTGCCACCCGGGAGCCGAATTATTATAAGAAACTCTTT.

This chain connects TRGV2 to TRGJP2. This CDR3 is 15 amino acids long. Trimming took 6 bases from V and 1 from J; bases not matched to a gene: 8. Germline V gives CDR1 EGSNGY, CDR2 YDSYNSKV. For the CDR3, the DNA is TGTGCCACCTGGTCACGGAGTAGTAGTGATTGGATCAAGACGTTT. Translated: CATWSRSSSDWIKTF.

Regarding this clone: Other DNA variants within this sample encode the same CDR3. The chain combines TRGV2 with TRGJP2. Losses at the gene ends were 6 bases for V and 0 bases for J; bases not matched to a gene: 7. This CDR3 has 15 residues. From germline, CDR1 is EGSNGY and CDR2 YDSYNSKV. This CDR3 reads CATWSADSSDWIKTF. The DNA of the CDR3 is TGTGCCACCTGGTCCGCGGATAGTAGTGATTGGATCAAGACGTTT.

This clone is hyperexpanded in the sample. The V and J genes are TRGV2 and TRGJ1 or TRGJ2. This CDR3 comprises 11 residues. The V segment lost 0 bases and the J segment 12 bases; nucleotides outside the gene matches: 5. Germline V lookup: CDR1 EGSNGY, CDR2 YDSYNSKV. In nucleotides, the CDR3 is TGTGCCACCTGGGACGGGCCTACGAAACTCTTT. As protein: CATWDGPTKLF.

The chain combines TRGV9 with TRGJ1 or TRGJ2. The trim removed 0 bases at V and 2 bases at J, leaving 19 bases unmatched. This CDR3 is built from 19 residues. Per the germline V gene, CDR1 is GITISATS and CDR2 is ISYDGTV (reference sequence). CDR3 nucleotide sequence: TGTGCCTTGTGGGAGGTGTGGGGTAACCTTCCTCACGATTATTATAAGAAACTCTTT. Its protein product is CALWEVWGNLPHDYYKKLF.

For this clone: This DNA translates differently at residue 5 from the TCRdb protein, which is that of a much larger clone; a read error is likely, and the protein shown is the DNA's own translation. This chain joins TRGV8 and TRGJ1 or TRGJ2. Germline-derived CDR1 and CDR2 are VENAVY and YDSYNSRV. The CDR3 is 13 residues long. Trimming cost V 5 bases and J 0 bases; bases outside gene matches: 4. CDR3 sequence reads: CATWGPNYYKKLF. The CDR3 nucleotides read TGTGCCACCTGGGGGCCGAATTATTATAAGAAACTCTTT.

This clone occurred a few times. TCRdb's entry gives the protein of a much larger clone, which mismatches this DNA's translation at residue 3, likely from a read error; the protein reported here is translated from the DNA. The V gene is TRGV2, the J gene TRGJP2. The length of the CDR3 is 11 residues. Germline V CDR1 and CDR2: EGSNGY, YDSYNSKV. The CDR3 nucleotides read TGTGCCGCCTGGGCCGGGCCCTTCAAGACGTTT. Protein sequence: CAAWAGPFKTF.

Written as DNA, the CDR3 is TGTGCCACCTGGGAACACCCCATTAGTTATAAGAAACTCTTT. Encoded protein: CATWEHPISYKKLF. The V call is TRGV3, the J call TRGJ1 or TRGJ2. Trimming removed 4 bases from V and 6 bases from J; junction bases left unmatched: 12. The CDR3 spans 14 residues. Germline CDR1 reads VTNTFY; CDR2 reads YDVSTARD (reference sequence).

The V gene is TRGV4, the J gene TRGJ1 or TRGJ2. V shed 12 bases and J 3 bases; nucleotides not matched to a gene: 17. CDR1 and CDR2 from the germline V gene are EGSTGY and YDSYTSSV. This CDR3 contains 14 residues. CDR3 sequence: CAHLGWALYYKKLF. The CDR3 nucleotides are TGTGCCCACCTGGGATGGGCTCTTTATTATAAGAAACTCTTT.

The rearrangement uses TRGV4 and TRGJ1 or TRGJ2. Germline CDR1 and CDR2: EGSTGY and YDSYTSSV. Trimming at V came to 6 bases and at J to 3 bases, leaving 8 bases not matched to a gene. The length of the CDR3 is 13 residues. The CDR3 region is CATWNRIYYKKLF. CDR3 nucleotide sequence: TGTGCCACCTGGAATCGAATTTATTATAAGAAACTCTTT.

In its sample, this clone ranks as hyperexpanded. Other DNA sequences in this sample translate to the same CDR3. The chain uses TRGV3 and TRGJ1 or TRGJ2. Germline V gene lookup returns CDR1 VTNTFY and CDR2 YDVSTARD (reference sequence). The CDR3 extends over 12 amino acids. The trim removed 0 bases at V and 9 bases at J, leaving 5 bases unmatched. The CDR3 here is CATWDRDSKKLF. For the CDR3, the DNA is TGTGCCACCTGGGACAGGGACAGTAAGAAACTCTTT.

This rearrangement joins TRGV9 to TRGJ1 or TRGJ2. This CDR3 region has 10 residues. Germline CDR1 is GITISATS and CDR2 is ISYDGTV (reference sequence). The V gene end was trimmed by 11 bases and the J gene end by 12 bases; junction bases not matched to a gene: 13. The CDR3 DNA reads TGTGCCTCATGGGGGGTAAGGAAACTCTTT. Its translation: CASWGVRKLF.

This clone was seen a few times. The chain recombines TRGV5 with TRGJ1 or TRGJ2. Unmatched junction bases numbered 6, after V lost 5 bases and J lost 5 bases. CDR1 and CDR2 (germline): VINAFY, YDVSNSKD. This CDR3 comprises 12 residues. The CDR3 sequence: CATWGLNYKKLF. CDR3 DNA sequence: TGTGCCACCTGGGGGCTGAATTATAAGAAACTCTTT.

This clone turned up a few times. J is TRGJ1 or TRGJ2 and V is TRGV9. This CDR3 comprises 14 residues. With V trimmed by 2 bases and J by 0 bases, 4 bases remained unmatched. Germline CDR1 is GITISATS and CDR2 is ISYDGTV (reference sequence). CDR3 sequence: CALWEGWNYYKKLF. The DNA for the CDR3 is TGTGCCTTGTGGGAGGGCTGGAATTATTATAAGAAACTCTTT.

This clone was counted between two and nine times. The chain carries TRGV9 and TRGJ1 or TRGJ2. V lost 12 bases, J lost 0 bases, and 14 bases stayed unmatched. Germline values: CDR1 GITISATS, CDR2 ISYDGTV (reference sequence). The CDR3 extends over 14 amino acids. The CDR3, as DNA: TGTGCCCTTGTGGGAGGTGCGAATTATTATAAGAAACTCTTT. Its translation: CALVGGANYYKKLF.

This clone has just a few counts. The protein that TCRdb holds for this DNA derives from a much larger clone and differs from the translated DNA at residue 7, which likely indicates a read error; the protein shown here is translated from the DNA. V is TRGV3 and J is TRGJ1 or TRGJ2. Germline CDR1 is VTNTFY and CDR2 is YDVSTARD (reference sequence). J was trimmed by 9 bases and V by 0 bases; bases with no gene match: 5. The CDR3 runs 12 residues. DNA of the CDR3: TGTGCCACCTGGGACAGGGGCAGTAAGAAACTCTTT. The encoded protein is CATWDRGSKKLF.

This clone was seen more than once but under ten times. This likely came from a read error, as a far larger clone is one base away. This sample also contains other DNA sequences that code for the same CDR3. This chain joins TRGV4 and TRGJ1 or TRGJ2. Germline V gives CDR1 EGSTGY, CDR2 YDSYTSSV. This CDR3 has 13 amino acids. CDR3 sequence reads: CATWDLYYYKKLF. CDR3 nucleotide sequence: TGTGCCACCTGGGATTTGTATTATTACAAGAAACTCTTT.